The sample holds many counts of the clone carrying this T cell receptor beta chain. Via MiXCR, TCRdb re-called the 5' RACE reads, giving one row per CDR3 protein. The repertoire holds tens of thousands of distinct CDR3 sequences, around 2.9% seen once, with approximately 4.2% in the top ten. The data derive from a study of CD8 T cells in ankylosing spondylitis. Germline V lookup: CDR1 SGDLS, CDR2 YYNGEE. The CDR3 contains 13 residues. The V end lost 4 bases, the J end lost 7 bases, and 12 bases lay between the germline ends. The TCR was taken from a male donor with ankylosing spondylitis or in good health (not recorded which). Sample: blood, either unsorted or a sorted T cell fraction (not recorded which). This chain connects TRBV9 to TRBJ2-1; unclear D gene. The CDR3 region has the DNA TGTGCCAGCAGCCCTACGGCTGAGAATGAGCAGTTCTTC. This sequence encodes CASSPTAENEQFF.